Below, 9 T cell receptor beta chains from the same sample are listed, as sequenced in a study of T cell responses to AZD1222 COVID-19 vaccine. Clones were sequenced by immunoSEQ multiplex PCR, and TCRdb holds only the in-frame ones, with some missing. The sample has fewer than 100,000 clones; 87% are singletons. The sequenced sample was peripheral blood, obtained 28 days after the second AZD1222 dose. These TCRs come from an adult who received the AZD1222 COVID-19 vaccine.

The chain links TRBV28 to TRBJ1-6, with TRBD1 matching over 7 bases. The J segment lost 2 bases and the V segment lost 7 bases, leaving 5 bases of the junction unmatched. CDR3 length: 15 residues. Germline V gene data show CDR1 as MDHEN and CDR2 as SYDVKM. CDR3 loop: CASNPGTAYNSPLHF. CDR3 sequence (DNA): TGTGCCAGCAACCCGGGGACAGCCTATAATTCACCCCTCCACTTT.

The chain couples TRBV5-1 to TRBJ1-2; TRBD1 aligns across 8 bases. The CDR3 runs to 14 residues. CDR1 is SGHRS and CDR2 is YFSETQ in the germline V gene. The trim removed 4 bases at V and 3 bases at J, leaving 5 bases unmatched. CDR3 residues: CASSPGQGYYGYTF. The CDR3 region has the DNA TGCGCCAGCAGCCCAGGACAGGGTTACTATGGCTACACCTTC.

V is TRBV29-1 and J is TRBJ2-1; no definite D call. This CDR3 comprises 11 residues. V was shortened by 5 bases and J by 4 bases, with 6 bases between the two germline ends. Per the germline V gene, CDR1 is SQVTM and CDR2 is ANQGSEA. For the CDR3, the DNA is TGCAGCGTTAAGACTTACAATGAGCAGTTCTTC. It is translated as CSVKTYNEQFF.

The chain joins TRBV12-5 to TRBJ1-5, with TRBD1 identical over 7 bases. The CDR3 totals 17 residues. J gave up 3 bases and V 0 bases, and 8 bases lay outside the gene matches. Germline loops: CDR1 LGHNT, CDR2 FRNRAP. The CDR3 coding sequence is TGTGCTAGTGGTTTGGTGTTAACAGGGGAGGACAATCAGCCCCAGCATTTT. Amino acid sequence: CASGLVLTGEDNQPQHF.

V and J are TRBV7-2 and TRBJ1-3; 8 positions agree with TRBD1. Germline trimming cut 0 bases from V and 2 bases from J; bases unmatched to any gene: 3. Germline V CDR1 and CDR2: SGHTA, FQGNSA. CDR3 length equals 16 residues. In nucleotides, the CDR3 is TGTGCCAGCAGCTTAGCGGAGACAGGGGCTGGAAACACCATATATTTT. This gives the protein CASSLAETGAGNTIYF.

This chain links TRBV5-1 with TRBJ2-3; D assignment may be TRBD1 or TRBD2 (6 bases each). Trimming removed 6 bases from V and 1 base from J, with 15 bases in between. The germline CDR1 and CDR2 sequences are SGHRS and YFSETQ. This CDR3 is 15 amino acids long. CDR3 sequence reads: CASNTLGGGTDTQYF. The CDR3 DNA reads as TGCGCCAGCAATACGCTGGGGGGCGGCACAGATACGCAGTATTTT. Full variable domain (missing parts from reference TRBV5-1 and TRBJ2-3): KAGVTQTPRYLIKTRGQQVTLSCSPISGHRSVSWYQQTPGQGLQFLFEYFSETQRNKGNFPGRFSGRQFSNSRSEMNVSTLELGDSALYLCASNTLGGGTDTQYFGPGTRLTVL.

The chain uses TRBV6-4 and TRBJ2-2; D ambiguous. V lost 3 bases and J 6 bases, leaving 5 bases between the germline ends. The CDR3 is made up of 12 amino acids. CDR1 and CDR2 from the germline V gene are MRHNA and SNTAGT. CDR3 loop: CASSESAGELFF. CDR3 sequence (DNA): TGTGCCAGCAGTGAAAGCGCCGGGGAGCTGTTTTTT.

This chain links TRBV7-2 with TRBJ1-4; D is ambiguous. Per the germline V gene, CDR1 is SGHTA and CDR2 is FQGNSA. Trimming removed 4 bases from V and 9 bases from J, with 9 bases in between. The CDR3 totals 12 residues. CDR3 sequence (DNA): TGTGCCAGCAGCTCCGACGGTCAAAAACTGTTTTTT. This translates into CASSSDGQKLFF. Drawing the rest from reference TRBV7-2 and TRBJ1-4, the complete variable domain is GAGVSQSPSNKVTEKGKDVELRCDPISGHTALYWYRQSLGQGLEFLIYFQGNSAPDKSGLPSDRFSAERTGGSVSTLTIQRTQQEDSAVYLCASSSDGQKLFFGSGTQLSVL.

This rearrangement joins TRBV6-5 to TRBJ1-1; a possible D gene is TRBD1 (6 bases). Germline V gives CDR1 MNHEY, CDR2 SVGAGI. The CDR3 spans 16 residues. V lost 2 bases and J 1 base, leaving 14 bases between the germline ends. The CDR3 protein is CASSYGDNRENTEAFF. CDR3 nucleotides: TGTGCCAGCAGTTACGGGGACAACAGGGAGAACACTGAAGCTTTCTTT.